This is a list of T cell receptor beta chains from one sample in a study of T-cell reconstitution after alpha-beta-depleted transplantation in children. TCRdb fed the PCR reads into MiXCR, producing one record per CDR3 protein. The sample lists approximately 490,000 distinct CDR3 sequences; about an eighth were seen once. Sequenced material: PBMCs from the stem cell graft donor, taken from the stem cell graft. The receptors come from a human donor who donated a stem cell graft to a child with combined immunodeficiency. Both conserved end residues are part of each CDR3. Fields, in order: clone size, V gene, D gene, CDR3 length, J gene, CDR3 DNA, CDR3 protein. The D gene is left open where the match is weak. Clone size is not always given. Where it is, it says once, few, many or a class for expanded clones.

>-|TRBV4-3|TRBD2|15|TRBJ2-5
TGCGCCAGCAGCCCCGTAGCGGGGGCCCAAGAGACCCAGTACTTC
CASSPVAGAQETQYF
>few|TRBV20-1|TRBD2|14|TRBJ2-1
TGCAGTGCTTTGTCTAGCGGGAGAAATAATGAGCAGTTCTTC
CSALSSGRNNEQFF
>few|TRBV11-2|-|15|TRBJ1-1
TGTGCCAGCAGCTTAGATTCAGGGGTCGGCACTGAAGCTTTCTTT
CASSLDSGVGTEAFF
>few|TRBV5-1|TRBD2|16|TRBJ2-5
TGCGCCAGCAGCCCACGCCAAAGCGGGAAAGGGGAGACCCAGTACTTC
CASSPRQSGKGETQYF
>few|TRBV20-1|TRBD2|15|TRBJ2-5
TGCAGTGCTAGTGGAAGCGGGGGGGGCATAGAGACCCAGTACTTC
CSASGSGGGIETQYF
>-|TRBV4-1|-|14|TRBJ2-1
TGCGCCAGCAGCCGCGGGAACTCCTACAATGAGCAGTTCTTC
CASSRGNSYNEQFF
>many|TRBV20-1|-|15|TRBJ2-1
TGCAGTGCTATTGCTCGCGAGGGAACCTACAATGAGCAGTTCTTC
CSAIAREGTYNEQFF
>-|TRBV14|TRBD1|13|TRBJ2-7
TGTGCCAGCAGCAAGGGACAGCCCTCCGAGCAGTACTTC
CASSKGQPSEQYF
>-|TRBV24-1|TRBD2|14|TRBJ2-1
TGTGCCACCAGTAGGAGCGGGGCGGGGGACGAGCAGTTCTTC
CATSRSGAGDEQFF
>-|TRBV4-3|TRBD1|14|TRBJ1-1
TGCGCCAGCAGCCGATTCCCGGACAGGCCTGAAGCTTTCTTT
CASSRFPDRPEAFF
>-|TRBV12-3/TRBV12-4|TRBD2|19|TRBJ2-7
TGTGCCAGCTGTCCCAGACGACTAGCGGGGGGTCATATCTCCTACGAGCAGTACTTC
CASCPRRLAGGHISYEQYF